The text below deals with one TCR beta chain. The sample holds one count of this clone. What this receptor recognizes is not known. The record has no base qualities; no much larger clone is one base away. The CDR3 measures 14 amino acids from cysteine to phenylalanine. Kept here is only the CDR3 DNA, which spans 42 bases and is read in frame from base 1. Germline trimming amounts to 0 bases on V and 14 bases on J, with 5 as the count of junction bases outside the gene matches. CDR1 SGHTS and CDR2 YDEGEE are derived from the germline V gene. The source of the sample is a study of radiotherapy plus CTLA-4 blockade in lung cancer (dated 2018 in TCRdb). Broadly, across the study: Among the enrolled patients, around 17% had an objective response, and 31% reached disease control.

The study tested focal radiation therapy combined with CTLA-4 blockade (ipilimumab) in patients with chemo-refractory metastatic non-small-cell lung cancer. Receptor libraries were prepared by the immunoSEQ multiplex PCR assay. TCRdb took over this immuneACCESS table, retaining in-frame rearrangements with V and J assigned. Such tables are incomplete; in checked studies, under half of the missing clones stem from an unresolved V gene, and the remainder is unexplained. This sample gives around 44,000 clones in total; 75% to 90% of them show up just once. The biggest ten clones account for less than 20% of the sample. The investigation overall reported the following: Early dynamic changes in blood T cell clones, together with increased serum interferon-beta after radiation, were reported as the strongest predictors of response. TCR clones derived from tumors expanded in peripheral blood after treatment with radiotherapy and ipilimumab.

The specimen was peripheral blood, collected from a patient treated with radiotherapy plus ipilimumab. This clonotype originated in a human donor with non-small cell lung cancer that progressed on radiotherapy plus ipilimumab. Some clones in this sample may be carry-over from other donors' samples. In this chain, TRBV5-8 is recombined with TRBJ2-6; 10 bases in between match TRBD1. CDR3 loop: CASSLAGQGFILTF. The base sequence is TGTGCCAGCAGCTTGGCGGGACAGGGGTTTATCCTGACTTTC.